This T cell receptor beta chain is drawn from a study of T cells in Graves' hyperthyroidism and ophthalmopathy. The CDR3 consists of 14 residues. CDR1 and CDR2 (germline): LGHDT, YNNKEL (reference sequence). V lost 3 bases, J lost 3 bases, and 9 bases lay in between. The study based diagnoses on clinical symptoms, serum thyroxine and TRAb, thyroid ultrasound and orbital computed tomography. In this sample, this clonotype turned up a few times. Its matching antigen is unknown. The study's findings and limits: Ophthalmopathy was separated from stable hyperthyroidism by a 13 V-J model.

The investigators amplified TCR beta CDR3 regions from RNA transcripts. First-round RT-PCR of the TCR CDR3 relied on the HTBI primer set. TCRdb reprocessed the multiplex PCR reads with MiXCR, giving one entry per CDR3 protein. The sample carries hundreds of thousands of distinct CDR3 sequences, over 15% recorded once. This chain links TRBV3-1 with TRBJ1-5, with no clear D. The sequencing input was blood. The clonotype was recovered from a woman younger than 35 with Graves' hyperthyroidism. The CDR3 DNA sequence: TGTGCCAGCAGCCAGCCGGGAGCCAATCAGCCCCAGCATTTT. It translates to CASSQPGANQPQHF.